This section outlines one T cell receptor beta chain sequence together with its context. Its specific antigen is unknown. No per-base quality is available; no much larger clone lies one base away. Including the terminal cysteine and phenylalanine, the CDR3 comprises 13 residues. Only the CDR3 DNA stays, 39 bases, in frame from base 1. According to the germline V gene (reference sequence), CDR1 reads MNHEY and CDR2 reads SMNVEV. Unmatched junction bases come to 5, with V trimmed by 3 bases and J by 7 bases. These data come from a study of blood T cell repertoires in COVID-19 (dated by TCRdb to the early 2020s). Study-wide context: Samples from collaborators originated in the United States, Italy and Spain and spanned both the acute and convalescent phases of COVID-19. Where available, HLA class I and class II types were obtained from metadata supplied by the sample provider rather than from assay-based typing. The dataset comprised deeply sampled blood TCRbeta repertoires from subjects exposed to, actively infected with, or recovered from COVID-19. The repertoires were released in a freely available public database meant as a resource for research on the immune response to SARS-CoV-2. The samples were drawn from two sources: the first 160 participants of the ongoing ImmuneRACE study, and 950 to 1,500 subjects contributed by 6 global collaborators. The sample metadata nearly always contained a de-identified subject ID, COVID-19 status, age in years and sex. The prospective study material was composed of cDNA or gDNA derived from T cells, B-cell-depleted T cells, or PBMCs. The investigation overall reported the following: The amount of clinical and demographic metadata varied by source and participant and was provided uncurated.

Collaborating institutions collected whole blood in K2EDTA tubes following their own protocols. For TCRbeta analysis, collaborator samples were shipped as frozen whole blood, as isolated PBMCs, or as DNA extracted from either sample type. TCRbeta CDR3 regions were amplified from genomic DNA by means of the immunoSEQ Assay, a bias-controlled multiplex PCR. Per the source publication's procedure: The number of nucleated cells in each sample was estimated by amplification of reference gene primers within the assay. Sequence reads were collapsed and filtered to measure the absolute abundance of every unique TCRbeta CDR3 rearrangement. Productive Simpson clonality was computed per sample as the square root of Simpson's diversity index over productive rearrangements. TCRdb retrieved this table from immuneACCESS and kept in-frame rearrangements only. Not all clones are present; in checked studies, unresolved V genes account for under half, and no reason is known for the remainder. The V and J calls and clone size were taken over from that table, and D and trimming were inferred from the DNA. For this sample there are about 140,000 clones; approximately 87% appear just once. The top ten clones comprise 4.3% of the sample.

This TCR derives from a woman aged 40 to 49 with acute or convalescent COVID-19. Here the chain combines TRBV27 and TRBJ2-7; a stretch of 8 junction bases matches TRBD2. The sequenced material came from peripheral blood. The DNA reads as follows: TGTGCCAGCAGTTTCAGCGGGGGTTTAGAGCAGTACTTC. This translates into CASSFSGGLEQYF.